Sequencing of this T cell receptor beta chain was carried out in a study of shared clonotypes between healthy human individuals. Per germline, CDR1 MNHEY and CDR2 SMNVEV (reference sequence). V gave up 0 bases and J gave up 4 bases, with 7 bases separating them. This CDR3 spans 13 amino acids. With respect to this clone: The same CDR3 arises from other DNA sequences in this sample as well.

Only in-frame clones appear in the TCRdb table, and some are missing; sequencing was by immunoSEQ multiplex PCR. The sample yields some 1,900,000 clones, about 95% seen once. Naive CD8 cells, CD45RO-negative and positively selected for CCR7, excluded terminally differentiated effector memory CD45RA+ cells. The source material was naive CD8+ T cells sorted from blood. The clonotype comes from a man younger than 35 in good health. J is TRBJ2-7 and V is TRBV27; D gene ambiguous. As DNA, the CDR3 is TGTGCCAGCAGTTTATCAGCCATTTACGAGCAGTACTTC. Protein sequence: CASSLSAIYEQYF.